This TCR beta chain was identified in a study of CD8+ T cells in alopecia areata listed by TCRdb under 2018. Notes on the research overall: The treated patients, all with moderate-to-severe alopecia areata, were enrolled in an open-label pilot trial of oral tofacitinib given at 5 to 10 mg twice daily. Patients received tofacitinib for 6 to 18 months and were then followed off drug for 6 months to check for delayed response and recurrence. For the treated patients, the SALT score, which quantifies what percentage of scalp surface area is affected, served as the measure of disease severity. To study T cell clonal expansion in alopecia areata, the researchers applied high-throughput TCRbeta sequencing to both the C3H/HeJ mouse model and human patients. Human TCRbeta sequencing covered scalp tissue and sorted CD4+ and CD8+ peripheral blood T cells from patchy and totalis/universalis alopecia areata patients and healthy controls. Tofacitinib-treated patients had biopsies at baseline and at 4 and 24 weeks of treatment, with a later scalp biopsy in several patients. Clonality in the scalp was compared among normal scalp (n=4), patchy alopecia areata scalp (n=8), and alopecia totalis/universalis scalp (n=8). RNA was extracted with the PAXgene miRNA kit for fixed scalp, the miRNeasy kit for PBMCs, and the RNeasy kit for mouse skin. TCRbeta CDR3 regions were amplified by immunoSEQ multiplex PCR using 35 Vbeta forward and 13 Jbeta reverse primers. Overall results and qualifications from the work: During tofacitinib treatment, many expanded lesional clones stuck around in both scalp and blood, and this persistence may partly explain why relapse happens after treatment is stopped. Shared TCR sequences between patients were less evident than in mice, which may be partly attributable to HLA diversity in the patient population. With tofacitinib, both scalp clonality and the number of expanded CD8+ clones among the top 100 scalp clones went down significantly. Scalp TCR repertoire analysis is complicated because resident alphabeta T cells in normal human skin are also sequenced, whereas mouse skin is dominated by gammadelta T cells. Because the treated cohort was small and had just a single nonresponder, larger studies are needed to establish links between baseline CD8+ expansion and response. Compared with normal scalp, lesional scalp had higher clonality and more expanded CD8+ clones, particularly in alopecia totalis/universalis, a pattern that suggests antigenic drive.

This clone has just a few counts. Its antigen is currently not known. Base quality data are lacking; no much larger clone is found one base away. Trimming costs V 3 bases and J 0 bases, and their ends lie 10 bases apart. CDR1 SGDLS and CDR2 YYNGEE are derived from the germline V gene. From its cysteine to its phenylalanine, the CDR3 spans 15 amino acids. The retained sequence is limited to the CDR3, 45 bases, with the frame set at the first base. Library preparation employed the immunoSEQ multiplex PCR assay. RNA was extracted from all samples and reverse transcribed into cDNA as template for TCR sequencing. SuperScript III was used for first-strand cDNA synthesis, primed with a 2:1 mix of oligo-dT and random hexamers. A synthetic immune receptor repertoire was used to measure amplification bias, and any remaining bias was corrected computationally. Processing in the source paper ran as follows. Raw reads were preprocessed to remove errors, and CDR3 was defined according to IMGT conventions as the region from the conserved cysteine to phenylalanine. Clonality was computed by normalizing Shannon entropy by log2 of the number of productive unique TCRs and subtracting the result from 1. Whether each scalp clone was CD4 or CD8 was inferred by checking scalp TCRbeta sequences against the CD4 and CD8 repertoires from sorted blood. TCRdb retrieved this table from immuneACCESS and kept in-frame rearrangements only. Not all clones are present; in checked studies, unresolved V genes account for under half, and no reason is known for the remainder. The DNA was the basis for D and trimming; V, J and clone size are from that table. The sample table lists 98,000 or so clones, 60% to 75% of them with a count of one. The ten most abundant clones make up roughly 16% of the sample.

Taken with the paper, the label for time point translates to: 4 weeks on oral tofacitinib. The treatment or condition label on this specimen signifies: oral pan-JAK inhibitor, 5-10 mg twice daily. Lesional scalp punch biopsies and peripheral blood were collected from alopecia areata patients. PBMCs were isolated by density centrifugation and stained for CD3, CD4 and CD8, after which CD4+ and CD8+ T cells were sorted on a FACSAria. The clonotype originates from a human donor with alopecia areata. The V and J genes are TRBV9 and TRBJ1-5; TRBD1 might be the D gene, on 5 matching bases. Sample: CD8+ T cells sorted from blood, taken at week 4, from a patient treated with tofacitinib. Here is the DNA: TGTGCCAGCAGCGAGTCAGGACATAGCAATCAGCCCCAGCATTTT. The translation is CASSESGHSNQPQHF.